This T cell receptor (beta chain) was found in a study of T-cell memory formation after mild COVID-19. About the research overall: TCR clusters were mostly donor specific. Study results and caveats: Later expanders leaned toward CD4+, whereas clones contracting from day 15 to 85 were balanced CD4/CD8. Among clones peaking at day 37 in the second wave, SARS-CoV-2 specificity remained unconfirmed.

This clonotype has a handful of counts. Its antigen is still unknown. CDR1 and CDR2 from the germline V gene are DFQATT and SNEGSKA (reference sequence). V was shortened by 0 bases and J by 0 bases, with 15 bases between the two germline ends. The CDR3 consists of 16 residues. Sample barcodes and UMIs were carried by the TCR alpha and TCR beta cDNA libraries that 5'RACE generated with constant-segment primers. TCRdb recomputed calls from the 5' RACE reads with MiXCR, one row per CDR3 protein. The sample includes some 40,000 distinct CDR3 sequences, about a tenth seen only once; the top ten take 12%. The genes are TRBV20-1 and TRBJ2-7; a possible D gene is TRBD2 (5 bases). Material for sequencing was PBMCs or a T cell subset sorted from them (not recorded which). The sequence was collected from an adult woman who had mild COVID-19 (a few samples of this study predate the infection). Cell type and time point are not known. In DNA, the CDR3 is TGCAGTGCTAGAGATTCTCTACGGGGAAGCTCCTACGAGCAGTACTTC. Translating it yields CSARDSLRGSSYEQYF.